The 32 T cell receptor beta chains listed next were all sequenced from one sample in a study of radiation and T cells in renal cell carcinoma. Time point indicated: blood 2 weeks post-SBRT. The treatment is: 15 Gy SBRT to primary tumor, nephrectomy 4 weeks later. Measured with immunoSEQ multiplex PCR; TCRdb has only the in-frame clones, and not every one. This sample has some 60,000 clones, with around 77% found just once. The starting material was blood, obtained from a patient whose treatment included radiotherapy and nephrectomy. These TCRs come from a man aged 60 to 69 with renal cell carcinoma.

CDR3 in DNA: TGTGCCAGCAGCTTCGAATTAGACGGCCCGGAGACCCAGTACTTC. Translation: CASSFELDGPETQYF. This chain links TRBV5-5 with TRBJ2-5; no firm D call. The germline gives CDR1 SGHKS, CDR2 YYEKEE (reference sequence). V was pared by 2 bases and J by 5 bases, with 16 bases between. CDR3 size: 15 residues.

The chain recombines TRBV6-1 with TRBJ2-1; 9 bases agree with TRBD2. V dropped 2 bases and J dropped 14; count of bases not matched to a gene: 10. Per the germline V gene, CDR1 is MNHNS and CDR2 is SASEGT. The CDR3 runs to 14 residues. In DNA form, the CDR3 reads TGTGCCAGCAGTGAATTACTCATAGCGGGAGAAGAGTTCTTC. Translated, it gives CASSELLIAGEEFF.

The chain employs TRBV28 and TRBJ2-5, with 10 bases identical to TRBD2. V dropped 4 bases and J dropped 4; count of bases not matched to a gene: 9. The CDR3 covers 16 residues. Germline CDR1 reads MDHEN; CDR2 reads SYDVKM. Written as DNA, the CDR3 is TGTGCCAGCAGTTCCTTGGTAGCGGGAGGAGGAGAGACCCAGTACTTC. Translated: CASSSLVAGGGETQYF. Together with reference TRBV28 and TRBJ2-5, the CDR3 gives the full variable domain: DVKVTQSSRYLVKRTGEKVFLECVQDMDHENMFWYRQDPGLGLRLIYFSYDVKMKEKGDIPEGYSVSREKKERFSLILESASTNQTSMYLCASSSLVAGGGETQYFGPGTRLLVL.

The genes are TRBV12-5 and TRBJ2-2; TRBD2 agrees at 13 bases. Germline CDR1 reads LGHNT; CDR2 reads FRNRAP. V lost 6 bases, J lost 4 bases, and 5 bases stayed unmatched. This CDR3 region has 16 residues. CDR3 sequence reads: CASGSRLAGGTGELFF. The CDR3, as DNA: TGTGCTAGTGGCTCCAGACTAGCGGGAGGCACCGGGGAGCTGTTTTTT.

A note on this clone: One junction end disagrees with the germline gene, perhaps due to a read error. Other nucleotide sequences from this sample produce the same CDR3. This chain uses TRBV12-5 with TRBJ1-1; a possible D gene is TRBD1 (6 bases). The germline gives CDR1 LGHNT, CDR2 FRNRAP. CDR3 size: 13 residues. The DNA of the CDR3 is TGTGCTAGTGGTTTGGAGGGGGGCACTGAAGCCTTCTTT. Translation: CASGLEGGTEAFF. Based on the CDR3 plus reference TRBV12-5 and TRBJ1-1, the full variable domain is DARVTQTPRHKVTEMGQEVTMRCQPILGHNTVFWYRQTMMQGLELLAYFRNRAPLDDSGMPKDRFSAEMPDATLATLKIQPSEPRDSAVYFCASGLEGGTEAFFGQGTRLTVV.

The chain has TRBV30 and TRBJ1-4, with 9 bases that match TRBD1. V shed 4 bases and J 4 bases; nucleotides not matched to a gene: 10. Germline CDR1 is GTSNPN and CDR2 is SVGIG (reference sequence). This CDR3 is 16 amino acids long. CDR3: CAWTGNRGQVNEKLFF. In DNA form, the CDR3 reads TGTGCCTGGACTGGTAACAGGGGGCAGGTTAATGAAAAACTGTTTTTT.

J is TRBJ2-5 and V is TRBV9; D remains unclear. The CDR3 runs 15 residues. V was trimmed by 0 bases and J by 1 base, leaving 10 bases between them. Germline V lookup: CDR1 SGDLS, CDR2 YYNGEE. The DNA for the CDR3 is TGTGCCAGCAGCGTAGATGTAGCAGGCCAAGAGACCCAGTACTTC. Amino acid sequence: CASSVDVAGQETQYF.

This rearrangement joins TRBV16 to TRBJ2-5; D perhaps matches TRBD1 (6 bases). With 8 bases removed from V and 2 bases from J, the gap between germline ends came to 12 bases. The CDR3 covers 13 residues. Germline assignment: CDR1 KGHSY and CDR2 FQNENV. The CDR3: CASGRTVQETQYF. The CDR3 region has the DNA TGTGCCAGCGGCCGGACAGTACAAGAGACCCAGTACTTC.

This clone is a singleton in its sample. The genes are TRBV7-9 and TRBJ1-1, with D perhaps TRBD1 (5 bases). The germline V gene has CDR1 SEHNR and CDR2 FQNEAQ (reference sequence). V lost 3 bases, J lost 1 base, and 9 bases lay in between. This CDR3 contains 14 residues. The CDR3 protein is CASSFGGGNTEAFF. DNA of the CDR3: TGTGCCAGCAGCTTTGGGGGTGGGAACACTGAAGCTTTCTTT.

The chain uses TRBV27 and TRBJ2-3; no reliable D call. V dropped 6 bases and J dropped 0 bases, with 1 base sitting between them. Germline CDR1 MNHEY, CDR2 SMNVEV (reference sequence). This CDR3 contains 11 residues. The CDR3 DNA follows: TGTGCCAGCAGGAGCACAGATACGCAGTATTTT. Translation: CASRSTDTQYF.

V gene TRBV13 combines with J gene TRBJ1-3; the D is unclear. V shed 5 bases and J shed 0 bases, with 11 bases lying between them. In germline, CDR1 is PRHDT, CDR2 FYEKMQ (reference sequence). The CDR3 consists of 15 residues. DNA for the CDR3: TGTGCCAGCAGCCAGCCCCCCAACTCTGGAAACACCATATATTTT. Its protein product is CASSQPPNSGNTIYF.

This clone was seen only once. V is TRBV19 and J is TRBJ2-6; D may be TRBD1 (6 bases). V was trimmed by 7 bases and J by 4 bases, leaving 14 bases between them. Germline CDR1 LNHDA, CDR2 SQIVND (reference sequence). The CDR3 sequence is 15 residues long. The CDR3 protein is CASTERTAGANVLTF. The DNA of the CDR3 is TGTGCCAGTACCGAAAGGACAGCCGGGGCCAACGTCCTGACTTTC.

This sequence joins TRBV7-9 and TRBJ2-7; 7 bases map to TRBD1. This CDR3 contains 14 residues. V shed 5 bases and J 4 bases; nucleotides not matched to a gene: 8. Germline loops: CDR1 SEHNR, CDR2 FQNEAQ (reference sequence). CDR3 sequence (DNA): TGTGCCAGCAGCAACAGGGACAGCAATTACGAGCAGTACTTC. This gives the protein CASSNRDSNYEQYF. The full variable domain, rest sourced from reference TRBV7-9 and TRBJ2-7, is DTGVSQNPRHKITKRGQNVTFRCDPISEHNRLYWYRQTLGQGPEFLTYFQNEAQLEKSRLLSDRFSAERPKGSFSTLEIQRTEQGDSAMYLCASSNRDSNYEQYFGPGTRLTVT.

The CDR3: CASSLERSGGELFF. In nucleotides, the CDR3 is TGTGCCAGCAGCTTGGAACGCTCAGGTGGGGAGCTGTTTTTT. V usage is TRBV5-4 and J usage is TRBJ2-2, with unresolved D. From germline, CDR1 is SGHNT and CDR2 YYREEE (reference sequence). The V gene lost 0 bases and the J gene lost 8 bases, with 11 bases spanning the gap. This CDR3 is 14 amino acids long.

V usage is TRBV27 and J usage is TRBJ1-2; TRBD1 aligns across 7 bases. From germline, CDR1 is MNHEY and CDR2 SMNVEV (reference sequence). The CDR3 has 14 amino acids. The J segment lost 8 bases and the V segment lost 6 bases, leaving 12 bases of the junction unmatched. The CDR3: CASRFGDRPNGYTF. In nucleotides, the CDR3 is TGTGCCAGCAGATTTGGGGACAGACCAAACGGCTACACCTTC.

This clone has more than one count but fewer than ten. The chain employs TRBV9 and TRBJ1-2; D is unresolved. This CDR3 spans 14 amino acids. Germline values: CDR1 SGDLS, CDR2 YYNGEE. With 2 bases removed from V and 2 bases from J, the gap between germline ends came to 10 bases. This CDR3 is CASSVSEENYGYTF. The CDR3 nucleotides read TGTGCCAGCAGCGTCAGTGAGGAAAACTATGGCTACACCTTC.

V is TRBV5-1 and J is TRBJ1-4; D possibly corresponds to TRBD1 (5 bases). V shed 0 bases and J shed 5 bases, with 14 bases lying between them. The CDR3 length is 16 residues. In germline, CDR1 is SGHRS, CDR2 YFSETQ. CDR3 residues: CASSLEGTQRNEKLFF. In DNA, the CDR3 is TGCGCCAGCAGCTTGGAGGGGACCCAGAGGAATGAAAAACTGTTTTTT.

The chain joins TRBV7-3 to TRBJ2-2; the D gene is possibly TRBD1 (5 bases). The CDR3 length is 17 residues. Trimming pared 0 bases from V and 5 bases from J, leaving 16 bases between. Germline assignment: CDR1 SGHTA and CDR2 FQGTGA. CDR3 in amino acids: CASSLTATGSGTGELFF. The CDR3 nucleotides read TGTGCCAGCAGCTTAACGGCAACGGGTTCAGGGACCGGGGAGCTGTTTTTT.

V gene TRBV5-6 combines with J gene TRBJ2-3, with 9 nucleotides matching TRBD2. Germline values: CDR1 SGHDT, CDR2 YYEEEE. The CDR3 has 17 amino acids. The V and J ends lost 0 bases and 0 bases, in that order; junction bases with no gene match: 5. CDR3 sequence (DNA): TGTGCCAGCAGCTTGGTCGCTAGCGGGACCAGCACAGATACGCAGTATTTT. Translation gives CASSLVASGTSTDTQYF.

There are many counts of this clone. CDR3 amino acids: CASDPSGGEAFF. The CDR3 bases are TGTGCCAGCGACCCCTCCGGTGGTGAAGCTTTCTTT. The chain joins TRBV2 to TRBJ1-1; D gene ambiguous. The CDR3 totals 12 residues. Germline V gene sequence: CDR1 SNHLY, CDR2 FYNNEI. V was clipped by 8 bases and J by 7 bases, with 14 bases between them.

The chain employs TRBV5-1 and TRBJ2-5, with TRBD2 identical over 9 bases. CDR1 and CDR2 (germline): SGHRS, YFSETQ. Trimming at V came to 4 bases and at J to 4 bases, leaving 8 bases not matched to a gene. The CDR3 covers 15 residues. CDR3: CASSVAGEYGETQYF. CDR3 DNA sequence: TGCGCCAGCAGCGTAGCGGGAGAGTATGGAGAGACCCAGTACTTC.

This sequence joins TRBV5-1 and TRBJ2-3; D remains ambiguous. V was cut by 1 base and J by 1 base, with 7 bases left in between. This CDR3 region has 14 residues. The germline V gene has CDR1 SGHRS and CDR2 YFSETQ. The CDR3 loop is CASSLLRGTDTQYF. The CDR3 nucleotides are TGCGCCAGCAGCTTGCTAAGGGGCACAGATACGCAGTATTTT.

The chain recombines TRBV2 with TRBJ1-5; D may be TRBD1 (5 bases). Germline CDR1 and CDR2: SNHLY and FYNNEI. The CDR3 extends over 12 amino acids. Trimming stripped 7 bases from V and 5 bases from J, with 9 bases between. CDR3 nucleotide sequence: TGTGCCAGCAATCGGGGGGATCAGCCCCAGCATTTT. Protein sequence: CASNRGDQPQHF.

The V and J genes are TRBV6-1 and TRBJ2-7; 8 bases align to TRBD2. Per the germline V gene, CDR1 is MNHNS and CDR2 is SASEGT. V shed 7 bases, J shed 4 bases, and the junction held 12 bases outside the gene matches. This CDR3 region has 15 residues. The CDR3 spells CASTPNRASGYEQYV. In nucleotides, the CDR3 is TGTGCCAGCACCCCGAATAGGGCTAGCGGGTACGAGCAGTACGTC.

This clone was counted once. The rearrangement uses TRBV30 and TRBJ2-3, with 8 positions matching TRBD1. CDR1 is GTSNPN and CDR2 is SVGIG in the germline V gene (reference sequence). CDR3 length: 16 amino acids. V shed 4 bases, J shed 1 base, and the junction held 10 bases outside the gene matches. In DNA form, the CDR3 reads TGTGCCTGGACCAGCCAAACAGGGGGAGGCACAGATACGCAGTATTTT. Protein sequence: CAWTSQTGGGTDTQYF.

The chain employs TRBV30 and TRBJ2-1; TRBD1 aligns across 9 bases. CDR1 and CDR2 (germline): GTSNPN, SVGIG (reference sequence). The V segment lost 5 bases and the J segment 9 bases; nucleotides outside the gene matches: 11. The CDR3 runs 14 residues. The CDR3: CAWDRPGTGFEQFF. The CDR3 DNA sequence: TGTGCCTGGGACCGACCCGGGACAGGGTTTGAGCAGTTCTTC. The whole variable domain, filled in from reference TRBV30 and TRBJ2-1, reads SQTIHQWPATLVQPVGSPLSLECTVEGTSNPNLYWYRQAAGRGLQLLFYSVGIGQISSEVPQNLSASRPQDRQFILSSKKLLLSDSGFYLCAWDRPGTGFEQFFGPGTRLTVL.

The chain carries TRBV5-1 and TRBJ2-1, with TRBD2 as a possible D gene (6 bases). V was pared by 0 bases and J by 4 bases, with 11 bases between. The germline V gene encodes CDR1 SGHRS and CDR2 YFSETQ. The CDR3 has 15 residues. CDR3: CASSLAGDVYNEQFF. CDR3 bases: TGCGCCAGCAGCTTGGCGGGAGACGTTTACAATGAGCAGTTCTTC.

CDR3 amino acids: CASAGQPGTGELFF. DNA of the CDR3: TGTGCCAGCGCGGGGCAGCCGGGCACCGGGGAGCTGTTTTTT. This chain connects TRBV11-2 to TRBJ2-2; D perhaps matches TRBD2 (6 bases). CDR1 and CDR2 (germline): SGHAT, FQNNGV. CDR3 length: 14 residues. Trimming shortened V by 8 bases and J by 4 bases, and 14 bases separated the two germline ends.

This chain links TRBV10-3 with TRBJ1-2, with TRBD1 identical over 7 bases. The CDR3 is 11 residues long. Germline CDR1 reads ENHRY; CDR2 reads SYGVKD. Unmatched junction bases numbered 2, after V lost 7 bases and J lost 6 bases. The CDR3 DNA is TGTGCCATCACCCAGGGGGATGGCTACACCTTC. Translating it yields CAITQGDGYTF.

J is TRBJ2-3 and V is TRBV5-4; 10 positions match TRBD2. Germline CDR1 and CDR2: SGHNT and YYREEE (reference sequence). J gave up 2 bases and V 0 bases, and 3 bases lay outside the gene matches. This CDR3 has 16 amino acids. The CDR3 bases are TGTGCCAGCAGCTTGGGGCTAGCGGGAGCCACAGATACGCAGTATTTT. Its translation: CASSLGLAGATDTQYF.

The chain uses TRBV5-1 and TRBJ2-1; 8 positions agree with TRBD2. The J segment lost 7 bases and the V segment lost 0 bases, leaving 15 bases of the junction unmatched. Germline V gives CDR1 SGHRS, CDR2 YFSETQ. The CDR3 is 18 amino acids. The CDR3 DNA follows: TGCGCCAGCAGCTTGGCGGCTGGGGCGGGAGGCCCGTGGAATGAGCAGTTCTTC. Residues: CASSLAAGAGGPWNEQFF.

The V call is TRBV7-2, the J call TRBJ2-2, with TRBD1 identical over 12 bases. Trimming took 2 bases from V and 4 from J; bases not matched to a gene: 11. In germline, CDR1 is SGHTA, CDR2 FQGNSA. The CDR3 contains 19 residues. The CDR3 DNA reads TGTGCCAGCAGCTTACCCCCCCCGGGACAGGGGGCTACCACCGGGGAGCTGTTTTTT. Residues: CASSLPPPGQGATTGELFF.